This is a list of T cell receptor beta chains from one sample in a study of CD4 and CD8 cells across lung adenocarcinoma regions. In TCRdb, the PCR reads were re-called with MiXCR into one record per CDR3 protein. The data hold approximately 11,000 distinct CDR3 sequences, with about 55% observed a single time. Specimen: CD4+ T cells from the center of a lung tumor. These receptors all come from a male donor with lung adenocarcinoma. The CD4 and CD8 labels of this study may be unreliable. The CDR3 runs from the conserved cysteine through the conserved F or W. Clone sizes are given selectively: once, few, many, or a class where the clone is expanded.

CDR3: CATPDNRGTQYF
J: TRBJ2-5
V: TRBV10-3
size: few

CDR3: CASSSTRVAGLRAKNMQYF
J: NA
V: TRBV6-5
size: NA

CDR3: CASSKYRGGYEQYF
J: NA
V: TRBV11-2
size: NA

CDR3: CASSPLAGGGATQYF
J: NA
V: TRBV9
size: NA

CDR3: CAWSRAGDLDTQYF
J: TRBJ2-3
V: TRBV30
size: few

CDR3: CASRKTGLPEQFF
J: TRBJ2-1
V: TRBV6-1
size: NA

CDR3: CASSHPSRGGYTDTQYF
J: TRBJ2-3
V: TRBV7-2
size: few

CDR3: CATGSSTGELFF
J: TRBJ2-2
V: TRBV24-1
size: NA

CDR3: CASGGQGSEQYF
J: NA
V: TRBV6-5
size: medium-sized

CDR3: CASRTEAGVDTGELFF
J: TRBJ2-2
V: TRBV27
size: medium-sized

CDR3: CSVAQTGSLAGAQYF
J: TRBJ2-3
V: TRBV29-1
size: few

CDR3: CASSVEGDYNEQFF
J: TRBJ2-1
V: TRBV25-1
size: NA

CDR3: CAGSGGGGNKIQYF
J: TRBJ2-4
V: TRBV7-2
size: NA

CDR3: CARSSSGVAGRRATNTQYF
J: TRBJ2-4
V: TRBV6-5
size: NA

CDR3: CATSRERGSYEQYF
J: NA
V: TRBV15
size: NA

CDR3: CASSLAGGLNIQYF
J: TRBJ2-4
V: TRBV7-2
size: medium-sized

CDR3: CASSFEETQYF
J: TRBJ2-5
V: TRBV6-2/TRBV6-3
size: NA

CDR3: CASTPLSGKDYNEQFF
J: TRBJ2-1
V: TRBV12-3/TRBV12-4
size: NA

CDR3: CASSEGQGASKTQYF
J: TRBJ2-5
V: TRBV6-1
size: medium-sized

CDR3: CAISGLPSTDTQYF
J: TRBJ2-3
V: TRBV10-3
size: NA

CDR3: CAGSGVAGTDTQYF
J: TRBJ2-3
V: TRBV7-2
size: few

CDR3: CAGSGGRDQETQYF
J: TRBJ2-5
V: TRBV6-1
size: NA

CDR3: CASSPIARGYEQYF
J: TRBJ2-7
V: TRBV5-5
size: few

CDR3: CASGPGLCAKNTQYF
J: TRBJ2-4
V: TRBV6-1
size: NA

CDR3: CASSEGSTNIQYF
J: TRBJ2-3
V: TRBV10-1
size: NA

CDR3: CASSLDLKETQYF
J: TRBJ2-3
V: TRBV7-3
size: NA

CDR3: CASSQAGYTQYF
J: TRBJ2-3
V: TRBV14
size: NA

CDR3: CASSLGFGGLAKETQYF
J: TRBJ2-5
V: TRBV11-1
size: NA

CDR3: CSAIREQGARGYTF
J: TRBJ1-2
V: TRBV20-1
size: NA

CDR3: CASSLDRQGQFF
J: TRBJ2-1
V: TRBV7-2
size: medium-sized

CDR3: CARSGGRDQDTQYF
J: TRBJ2-3
V: TRBV27
size: NA

CDR3: CASSATVTGELFF
J: TRBJ2-2
V: TRBV9
size: few

CDR3: CASSEAGLTFPDTQYF
J: TRBJ2-3
V: TRBV6-1
size: NA

CDR3: CASTSAGLAGLTSKDMQYF
J: NA
V: TRBV6-1
size: NA

CDR3: CASSEALPGQGFLNEQFF
J: TRBJ2-1
V: TRBV6-1
size: medium-sized

CDR3: CATNAGTGGSQYF
J: NA
V: TRBV6-1
size: medium-sized

CDR3: CASTGQFQETQYF
J: TRBJ2-5
V: TRBV6-1
size: few

CDR3: CASSLGSGGGTGELFF
J: TRBJ2-2
V: TRBV7-6
size: NA

CDR3: CASSEVHSYEQYF
J: TRBJ2-7
V: TRBV6-1
size: NA

CDR3: CASSEAGTGGNGYTF
J: TRBJ1-2
V: TRBV6-1
size: medium-sized

CDR3: CASMAGSYNEQFF
J: TRBJ2-1
V: TRBV10-2
size: NA

CDR3: CASRGATPYRSYNEQFF
J: TRBJ2-1
V: TRBV6-1
size: NA

CDR3: CASSTSPGAGTQFF
J: TRBJ2-1
V: TRBV27
size: many

CDR3: CASSYSFNEQFF
J: TRBJ2-1
V: TRBV6-5
size: few

CDR3: CASSFAGAGFDEYGYTF
J: TRBJ1-2
V: TRBV27
size: NA

CDR3: CASSPLRGGEQYF
J: NA
V: TRBV12-3/TRBV12-4
size: NA

CDR3: CASSYLAGTSWNEQFF
J: TRBJ2-1
V: TRBV6-5
size: NA